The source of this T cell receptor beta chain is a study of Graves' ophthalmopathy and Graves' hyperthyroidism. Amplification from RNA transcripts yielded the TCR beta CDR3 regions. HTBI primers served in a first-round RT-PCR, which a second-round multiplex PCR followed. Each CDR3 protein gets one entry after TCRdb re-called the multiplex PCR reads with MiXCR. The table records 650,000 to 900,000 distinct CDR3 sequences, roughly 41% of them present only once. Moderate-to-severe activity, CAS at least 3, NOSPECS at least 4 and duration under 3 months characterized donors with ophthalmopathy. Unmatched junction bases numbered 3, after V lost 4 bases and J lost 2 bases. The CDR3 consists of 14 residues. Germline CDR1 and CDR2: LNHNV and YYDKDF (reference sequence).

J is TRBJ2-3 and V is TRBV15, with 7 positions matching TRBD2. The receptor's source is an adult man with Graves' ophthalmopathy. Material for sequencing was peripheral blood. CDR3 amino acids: CATSIGGFTDTQYF. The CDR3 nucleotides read TGTGCCACCAGCATCGGGGGGTTCACAGATACGCAGTATTTT.